What follows are 6 T cell receptor beta chains derived from one specimen sequenced in a study of cytomegalovirus exposure and HLA in healthy donors. Amplification used 60 Vbeta primers and 13 Jbeta primers. The assay was immunoSEQ multiplex PCR, and TCRdb's table has in-frame clones only and misses some. The profile shows about 110,000 clones, approximately 76% of them singletons. Specimen: PBMCs. These receptor sequences come from a man aged 18 to 30 in good health and CMV-seronegative.

This clone was seen only a few times. The chain recombines TRBV4-3 with TRBJ1-3; D is perhaps TRBD1 (5 bases). V was shortened by 0 bases and J by 7 bases, with 16 bases between the two germline ends. Per germline, CDR1 LGHNA and CDR2 YSLEER. The CDR3 length is 16 residues. CDR3 residues: CASSQDKGQGGNTIYF. In DNA form, the CDR3 reads TGCGCCAGCAGCCAAGATAAGGGCCAGGGAGGCAACACCATATATTTT.

V is TRBV9 and J is TRBJ2-1; the match to TRBD1 covers 8 bases. The CDR3 is 14 residues long. Trimming at V came to 4 bases and at J to 6 bases, leaving 6 bases not matched to a gene. CDR1 is SGDLS, CDR2 YYNGEE, per germline. The CDR3 region is CASSRTGLGNEQFF. The CDR3 nucleotides read TGTGCCAGCAGCCGGACAGGGTTGGGCAATGAGCAGTTCTTC. Using reference TRBV9 and TRBJ2-1 for the parts outside the CDR3, the full variable domain is DSGVTQTPKHLITATGQRVTLRCSPRSGDLSVYWYQQSLDQGLQFLIQYYNGEERAKGNILERFSAQQFPDLHSELNLSSLELGDSALYFCASSRTGLGNEQFFGPGTRLTVL.

The gene calls are TRBV5-1 and TRBJ1-4; maybe TRBD1 (5 bases). This CDR3 spans 14 amino acids. V was pared by 0 bases and J by 10 bases, with 13 bases between. Germline assignment: CDR1 SGHRS and CDR2 YFSETQ. The CDR3 sequence is CASSLDGGGVKLFF. The CDR3, as DNA: TGCGCCAGCAGCTTGGACGGGGGTGGGGTAAAACTGTTTTTT.

The chain recombines TRBV4-3 with TRBJ2-7; D may be TRBD1 (5 bases). CDR1 and CDR2 from the germline V gene are LGHNA and YSLEER. V was shortened by 0 bases and J by 5 bases, with 8 bases between the two germline ends. This CDR3 comprises 13 residues. CDR3 bases: TGCGCCAGCAGCCAAGATGCAGGGAACGAGCAGTACTTC. Encoded protein: CASSQDAGNEQYF.

The V call is TRBV5-1, the J call TRBJ1-6; 8 bases agree with TRBD1. V shed 5 bases, J shed 9 bases, and the junction held 1 base outside the gene matches. The CDR3 length is 12 residues. Germline lookup yields CDR1 SGHRS and CDR2 YFSETQ. The DNA of the CDR3 is TGCGCCAGCAGGACAGGGGTTTCACCCCTCCACTTT. Its translation: CASRTGVSPLHF.

The V and J genes are TRBV27 and TRBJ1-2; 7 positions match TRBD1. This CDR3 comprises 15 residues. Trimming took 6 bases from V and 5 from J; bases not matched to a gene: 12. Germline-derived CDR1 and CDR2 are MNHEY and SMNVEV (reference sequence). CDR3 DNA: TGTGCCAGCAGAACCGGGGCAGGGGGATATTATGGCTACACCTTC. Amino acids: CASRTGAGGYYGYTF.